One and the same sample provided the 16 T cell receptor beta chains below, sequenced in a study of blood T cell repertoires in COVID-19. Measured with immunoSEQ multiplex PCR; TCRdb has only the in-frame clones, and not every one. The sample consists of some 86,000 clones, around 85% of them appearing once. The sequencing input was peripheral blood. Receptors originate from a woman in her 70s with acute or convalescent COVID-19.

This clone was seen a few times. The chain employs TRBV6-5 and TRBJ1-5; D may be TRBD1 (6 bases). The CDR3 runs to 13 residues. The V and J ends lost 5 bases and 5 bases respectively, with 10 bases between them. The germline V gene encodes CDR1 MNHEY and CDR2 SVGAGI. CDR3 sequence: CASSPGVHQPQHF. The CDR3 nucleotides are TGTGCCAGCAGTCCAGGGGTGCATCAGCCCCAGCATTTT.

The chain joins TRBV19 to TRBJ1-2; D is perhaps TRBD1 (5 bases). Trimming shortened V by 2 bases and J by 4 bases, and 14 bases separated the two germline ends. CDR3 length: 15 residues. CDR1 LNHDA and CDR2 SQIVND come from the germline V gene (reference sequence). The CDR3 reads CASSISPTEIYGYTF. In DNA, the CDR3 is TGTGCCAGTAGTATATCCCCGACAGAAATCTATGGCTACACCTTC. The full variable domain, with the rest looked up from reference TRBV19 and TRBJ1-2, is DGGITQSPKYLFRKEGQNVTLSCEQNLNHDAMYWYRQDPGQGLRLIYYSQIVNDFQKGDIAEGYSVSREKKESFPLTVTSAQKNPTAFYLCASSISPTEIYGYTFGSGTRLTVV.

This rearrangement joins TRBV6-5 to TRBJ1-2; D might be TRBD1 (6 bases). This CDR3 has 14 residues. Per the germline V gene, CDR1 is MNHEY and CDR2 is SVGAGI. The ends were cut back, 7 bases at V and 2 bases at J, with 14 bases in the middle. This CDR3 reads CASTSTTGNYGYTF. The CDR3 nucleotides are TGTGCCAGCACCTCCACCACAGGGAACTATGGCTACACCTTC.

The chain carries TRBV7-9 and TRBJ2-3; 7 bases are a match to TRBD2. With 8 bases clipped from V and 14 bases from J, the junction kept 16 bases outside the gene matches. Looked up from germline, CDR1 is SEHNR and CDR2 is FQNEAQ (reference sequence). The CDR3 consists of 13 residues. CDR3 DNA: TGTGCCAGCTCACCTCCCGCGGGAGTGGGTGTGTATTTT. It encodes CASSPPAGVGVYF. Full variable domain (rest looked up from reference TRBV7-9 and TRBJ2-3): DTGVSQNPRHKITKRGQNVTFRCDPISEHNRLYWYRQTLGQGPEFLTYFQNEAQLEKSRLLSDRFSAERPKGSFSTLEIQRTEQGDSAMYLCASSPPAGVGVYFGPGTRLTVL.

V is TRBV7-6 and J is TRBJ2-1, with D maybe TRBD1 (6 bases). V dropped 5 bases and J dropped 0 bases, with 8 bases sitting between them. There are 14 residues in the CDR3. Germline assignment: CDR1 SGHVS and CDR2 FNYEAQ. The CDR3 nucleotides read TGTGCCAGCAGCCTACAGGGCTCCTACAATGAGCAGTTCTTC. This codes for CASSLQGSYNEQFF.

This chain joins TRBV5-1 and TRBJ2-5; 8 bases agree with TRBD2. The germline V gene encodes CDR1 SGHRS and CDR2 YFSETQ. J was trimmed by 1 base and V by 0 bases; bases with no gene match: 5. The CDR3 covers 16 residues. This chain's CDR3 is CASSLVIAGSQETQYF. DNA of the CDR3: TGCGCCAGCAGCTTGGTGATAGCGGGGAGCCAAGAGACCCAGTACTTC.

Here the CDR3 DNA reads TGTGCCACTTCCCGACAGGTGGCAGATACGCAGTATTTT. Translating it yields CATSRQVADTQYF. V is TRBV6-5 and J is TRBJ2-3; weak D call: TRBD1 (6 bases). V dropped 10 bases and J dropped 4 bases, with 15 bases sitting between them. Germline CDR1 reads MNHEY; CDR2 reads SVGAGI. There are 13 residues in the CDR3.

This clone was counted a few times. The chain employs TRBV19 and TRBJ2-2; 10 nucleotides agree with TRBD2. CDR1 and CDR2 (germline): LNHDA, SQIVND (reference sequence). The J segment lost 6 bases and the V segment lost 4 bases, leaving 5 bases of the junction unmatched. CDR3 length equals 15 residues. The chain's CDR3 is CASSTSGSVAGELFF. CDR3 DNA sequence: TGTGCCAGTAGTACTAGCGGGAGTGTTGCCGGGGAGCTGTTTTTT.

Only a few counts were recorded for this clone. This chain connects TRBV19 to TRBJ1-5, with 9 bases aligning to TRBD1. The CDR3 spans 16 residues. With V trimmed by 1 base and J by 4 bases, 5 bases remained unmatched. CDR1 is LNHDA and CDR2 is SQIVND in the germline V gene (reference sequence). CDR3 protein: CASSIGTDRGNQPQHF. The CDR3 coding sequence is TGTGCCAGTAGTATAGGTACGGACAGGGGTAATCAGCCCCAGCATTTT.

V gene TRBV4-1 combines with J gene TRBJ1-3; D is uncertain. CDR1 MGHRA and CDR2 YSYEKL come from the germline V gene. The CDR3 sequence is 17 residues long. Deletions cut 4 bases from V and 0 bases from J, with 16 bases between. In DNA, the CDR3 is TGCGCCAGCAGCCTCCAACCCGGGAGAGACTCTGGAAACACCATATATTTT. Translation gives CASSLQPGRDSGNTIYF.

This chain joins TRBV5-1 and TRBJ2-2; 7 bases fit TRBD2. The CDR3 runs 17 residues. V was clipped by 4 bases and J by 1 base; unmatched bases: 10. Germline V CDR1 and CDR2: SGHRS, YFSETQ. Here the CDR3 reads CASSVSRGGGNTGELFF. In DNA form, the CDR3 reads TGCGCCAGCAGCGTATCGCGCGGCGGGGGGAACACCGGGGAGCTGTTTTTT.

The rearrangement links TRBV7-2 to TRBJ2-6, with 8 nucleotides matching TRBD1. The ends lost 6 bases at V and 0 bases at J; junction bases unmatched: 4. The CDR3 extends over 16 amino acids. Germline CDR1 is SGHTA and CDR2 is FQGNSA. This CDR3 is CASRAGTGSGANVLTF. The CDR3 region has the DNA TGTGCCAGCAGGGCCGGGACAGGCTCTGGGGCCAACGTCCTGACTTTC.

V usage is TRBV23-1 and J usage is TRBJ1-1; 7 nucleotides line up with TRBD1. TRBV23-1 has ORF status, its function being uncertain. The ends lost 0 bases at V and 5 bases at J; junction bases unmatched: 6. The CDR3 runs 15 residues. This CDR3 reads CASSQSKWDRTEAFF. The CDR3 DNA sequence: TGCGCCAGCAGTCAATCCAAATGGGACAGAACTGAAGCTTTCTTT.

The CDR3 spells CASSMAPGQGLEKLFF. DNA for the CDR3: TGTGCCAGCAGCATGGCCCCGGGACAGGGTCTTGAAAAACTGTTTTTT. The chain is built from TRBV5-4 and TRBJ1-4, with 9 nucleotides matching TRBD1. V lost 4 bases to trimming and J lost 7 bases; unmatched junction nucleotides: 11. The germline gives CDR1 SGHNT, CDR2 YYREEE (reference sequence). The CDR3 length is 16 residues.

The chain is built from TRBV11-2 and TRBJ2-5; D uncertain. Trimming removed 1 base at V and 5 bases at J, with 5 bases between. CDR1 SGHAT and CDR2 FQNNGV come from the germline V gene. The CDR3 runs to 12 residues. CDR3 DNA sequence: TGTGCCAGCAGCTTAGCGGTGGAGACCCAGTACTTC. This codes for CASSLAVETQYF.

This chain uses TRBV10-3 with TRBJ1-1, with D possibly matching TRBD1 (5 bases). Trimming shortened V by 10 bases and J by 4 bases, and 16 bases separated the two germline ends. The CDR3 totals 13 residues. Germline-derived CDR1 and CDR2 are ENHRY and SYGVKD. CDR3 nucleotide sequence: TGTGCCAGCGCTACAGGACCCCGCACTGAAGCTTTCTTT. Translating it yields CASATGPRTEAFF.